Listed below are T cell receptor beta chains from one sample, sequenced in a study of beta chain bispecific antibodies for T cell cancers. TCRdb itself ran the 5' RACE reads through MiXCR, one entry per CDR3 protein. The top ten hold approximately 5.4% of the sample, which has about 20,000 distinct CDR3 sequences, approximately 2% seen once. The antigens for these receptors are not known. This sample comprised healthy donor T cells cultured with leukemia cells, obtained from a culture containing a bispecific antibody targeting TCR Vbeta12. These receptors originate from a human donor in good health. Some clones in this sample may be carry-over from other donors' samples. The conserved cysteine and the conserved F or W are not part of the CDR3 here. Fields, in order: V gene, CDR3 protein.

TRBV3-1 | ASSQGPSWSEQY
TRBV5-6 | ASSLRTYNEQF
TRBV2 | ASSLEVGGSAEAF
TRBV5-1 | ASSLGPPDTEAF
TRBV5-4 | ASSLLGNEQF
TRBV30 | ACEWGNQPQH
TRBV11-3 | ASSRGPSYNEQF
TRBV18 | ASSLESQADLGYGYT
TRBV7-3 | ATSEGILSYNEQF
TRBV5-1 | ASSWTEGSYEQY
TRBV7-9 | ASSLVPGLEETQY
TRBV7-8 | ASSRSPGENEQY
TRBV20-1 | SAAAGGRLDTQY
TRBV3-1 | ASLGGTGEQF
TRBV29-1 | SVGDREFSTNEKLF
TRBV19 | ASTSAGLLGTEAF
TRBV28 | ASSPDRGSGNTIY
TRBV27 | ASSLSYNYEQY
TRBV11-2 | ASSSGGDRTEAF
TRBV20-1 | SARDRGSYYNEQF